This T cell receptor beta chain was recorded in a study of cytomegalovirus exposure and HLA in healthy donors. Findings of the study overall: V- and J-gene trimming of TCR beta was linked (in a later analysis) to a missense DCLRE1C variant. Despite most TCR sequences being rare, some public TCRs occurred in many donors. The authors excluded some V segments, including TRBV6-2 and TRBV6-3, as indistinguishable. Segments of the TCR beta V type were, in most cases, productive about 87% or about 30% of the time in an earlier analysis.

This clone showed up just once. Its antigen is currently unknown. The germline CDR1 and CDR2 sequences are SGHTA and FQGNSA. This CDR3 comprises 12 residues. Deletions cut 5 bases from V and 7 bases from J, with 12 bases between. It was with 60 Vbeta and 13 Jbeta primers that the PCR ran. TCRdb's copy holds only in-frame clones and misses some; the assay was immunoSEQ multiplex PCR. The table lists approximately 110,000 clones, 75% to 80% of them singletons, with 3.6% in the top ten. This sequence joins TRBV7-2 and TRBJ2-7, with D uncertain. The receptor was isolated from a man aged 35 to 55 in good health and CMV-seronegative. Specimen: PBMCs. In DNA, the CDR3 is TGTGCCAGCAGCCTCTCCGGTTGGGAGCAGTACTTC. Translation gives CASSLSGWEQYF.